The T cell receptor (beta chain) described here comes from a study of shared clonotypes between healthy human individuals. An even split of each subset's genomic DNA across several immunoSEQ plates was performed. The quantity of DNA used in unsorted PBMC replicate PCRs was approximately 300 ng, corresponding to 25,000 to 35,000 T cell genomes. The data were produced by immunoSEQ multiplex PCR, yet TCRdb's version contains in-frame clones alone and is incomplete. The sample has fewer than 550,000 clones, about 80% seen once. Germline-derived CDR1 and CDR2 are SQVTM and ANQGSEA. The CDR3 is 11 amino acids. Trimming shortened V by 7 bases and J by 4 bases, and 10 bases separated the two germline ends. In regard to this clone: Given a far larger clone just one base away, this is likely a sequencing read error.

The sequence derives from a woman aged 40 to 50 in good health. Some clones in this sample may be carry-over from other donors' samples. The sample was PBMCs. This rearrangement joins TRBV29-1 to TRBJ1-2; D is unclear. The chain's CDR3 is CSESSSYGYTF. The CDR3 DNA is TGCAGCGAGTCCTCAAGCTATGGCTACACCTTC.